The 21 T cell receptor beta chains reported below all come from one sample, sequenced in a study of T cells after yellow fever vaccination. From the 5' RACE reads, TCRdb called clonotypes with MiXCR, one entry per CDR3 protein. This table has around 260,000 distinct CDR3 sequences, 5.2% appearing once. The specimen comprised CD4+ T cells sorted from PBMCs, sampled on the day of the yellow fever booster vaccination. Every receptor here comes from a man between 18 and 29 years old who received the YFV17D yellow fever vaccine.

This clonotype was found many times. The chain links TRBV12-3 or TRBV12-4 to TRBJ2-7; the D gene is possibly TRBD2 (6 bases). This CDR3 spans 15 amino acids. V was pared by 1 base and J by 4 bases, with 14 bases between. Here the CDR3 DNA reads TGTGCCAGCAGTTTAGAGGCCGGGGGTGGGTACGAGCAGTACGTC. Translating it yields CASSLEAGGGYEQYV.

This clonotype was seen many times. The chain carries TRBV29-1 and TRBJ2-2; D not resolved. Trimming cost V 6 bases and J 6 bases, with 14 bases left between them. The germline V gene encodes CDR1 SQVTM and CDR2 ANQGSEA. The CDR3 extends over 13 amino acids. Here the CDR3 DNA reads TGCAGCGTACCCGGCGGAAACCCCGGGGAGCTGTTTTTT. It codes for CSVPGGNPGELFF.

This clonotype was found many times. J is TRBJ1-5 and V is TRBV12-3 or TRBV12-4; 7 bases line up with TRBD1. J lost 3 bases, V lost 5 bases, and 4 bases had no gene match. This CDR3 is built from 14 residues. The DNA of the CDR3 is TGTGCCAGCAGTCGGGACAGTTCCAATCAGCCCCAGCATTTT. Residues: CASSRDSSNQPQHF.

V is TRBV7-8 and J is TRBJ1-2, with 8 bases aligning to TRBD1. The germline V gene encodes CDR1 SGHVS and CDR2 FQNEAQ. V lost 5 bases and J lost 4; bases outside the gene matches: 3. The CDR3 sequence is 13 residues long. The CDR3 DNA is TGTGCCAGCAGCCGGACAGGGAGCTATGGCTACACCTTC. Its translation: CASSRTGSYGYTF.

The CDR3 sequence is CSALDRVTNQPQHF. The CDR3 region has the DNA TGCAGTGCACTGGACAGGGTGACGAATCAGCCCCAGCATTTT. This chain uses TRBV20-1 with TRBJ1-5, with TRBD1 matching 8 bases. V was clipped by 6 bases and J by 4 bases; unmatched bases: 8. There are 14 residues in the CDR3. The germline V gene encodes CDR1 DFQATT and CDR2 SNEGSKA (reference sequence).

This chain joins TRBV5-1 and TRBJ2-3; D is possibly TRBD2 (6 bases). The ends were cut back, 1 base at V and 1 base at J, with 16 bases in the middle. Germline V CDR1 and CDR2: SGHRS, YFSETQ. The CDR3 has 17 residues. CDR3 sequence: CASSLRLVAARTDTQYF. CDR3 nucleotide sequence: TGCGCCAGCAGCTTGAGGCTAGTAGCGGCCCGCACAGATACGCAGTATTTT.

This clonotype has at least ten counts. CDR3 loop: CATTGGDQPQHF. As DNA, the CDR3 is TGTGCCACAACAGGGGGCGATCAGCCCCAGCATTTT. The chain recombines TRBV10-3 with TRBJ1-5; 9 bases agree with TRBD1. The V gene end was trimmed by 10 bases and the J gene end by 5 bases; junction bases not matched to a gene: 3. The V gene's germline CDR1 is ENHRY and CDR2 SYGVKD. CDR3 size: 12 residues.

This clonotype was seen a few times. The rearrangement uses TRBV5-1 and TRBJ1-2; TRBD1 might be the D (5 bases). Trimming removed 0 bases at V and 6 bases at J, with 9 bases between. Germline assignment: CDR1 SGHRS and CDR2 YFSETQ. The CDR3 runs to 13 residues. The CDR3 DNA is TGCGCCAGCAGCTTGGTTTTCAGGGATGGCTACACCTTC. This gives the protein CASSLVFRDGYTF.

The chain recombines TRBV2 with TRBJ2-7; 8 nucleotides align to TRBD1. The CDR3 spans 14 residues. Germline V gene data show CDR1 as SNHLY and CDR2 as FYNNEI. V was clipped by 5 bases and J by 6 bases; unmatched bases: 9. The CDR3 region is CASSSRTGIGEQYV. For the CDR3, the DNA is TGTGCCAGCAGTTCGCGGACAGGGATCGGCGAGCAGTACGTC.

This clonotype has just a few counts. Here the CDR3 reads CASSSGASGGAGNEQFF. The CDR3 DNA is TGCGCCAGCAGTTCCGGTGCTAGCGGGGGGGCCGGCAATGAGCAGTTCTTC. The gene calls are TRBV5-1 and TRBJ2-1; TRBD2 matches 12 bases. Trimming took 5 bases from V and 6 from J; bases not matched to a gene: 12. The CDR3 is 17 residues long. Looked up from germline, CDR1 is SGHRS and CDR2 is YFSETQ.

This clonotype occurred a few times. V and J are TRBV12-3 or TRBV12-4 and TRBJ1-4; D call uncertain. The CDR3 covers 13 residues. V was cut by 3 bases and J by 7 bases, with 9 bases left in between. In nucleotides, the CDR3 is TGTGCCAGCAGTTTGAGGAGTAGTGAAAAACTGTTTTTT. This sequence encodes CASSLRSSEKLFF.

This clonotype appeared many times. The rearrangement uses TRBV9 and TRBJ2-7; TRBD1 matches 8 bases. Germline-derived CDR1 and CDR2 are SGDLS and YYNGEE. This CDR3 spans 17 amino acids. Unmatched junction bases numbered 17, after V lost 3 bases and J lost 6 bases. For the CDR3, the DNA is TGTGCCAGCAGCGCTTTGCCTCCGGGACAGGACTTGGGCGAGCAGTACTTC. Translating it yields CASSALPPGQDLGEQYF.

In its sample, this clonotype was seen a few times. In nucleotides, the CDR3 is TGCAGTGCTAGAGTTCGGGGGCTCAATCAGCCCCAGCATTTT. Amino acid sequence: CSARVRGLNQPQHF. The rearrangement uses TRBV20-1 and TRBJ1-5; TRBD1 is a possible D gene (6 bases). Trimming removed 1 base at V and 3 bases at J, with 10 bases between. The CDR3 consists of 14 residues. Germline V CDR1 and CDR2: DFQATT, SNEGSKA (reference sequence).

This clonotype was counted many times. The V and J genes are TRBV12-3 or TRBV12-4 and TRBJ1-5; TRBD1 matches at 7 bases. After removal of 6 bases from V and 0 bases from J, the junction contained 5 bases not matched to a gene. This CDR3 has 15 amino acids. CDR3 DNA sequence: TGTGCCAGCAGGGTCGGGACAGCTAGCAATCAGCCCCAGCATTTT. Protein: CASRVGTASNQPQHF.

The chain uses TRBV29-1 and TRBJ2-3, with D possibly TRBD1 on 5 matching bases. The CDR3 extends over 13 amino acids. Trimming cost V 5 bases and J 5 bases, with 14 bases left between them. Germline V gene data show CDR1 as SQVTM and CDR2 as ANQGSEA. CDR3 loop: CSVRAGWEDTQYF. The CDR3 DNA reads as TGCAGCGTTCGAGCAGGGTGGGAAGATACGCAGTATTTT.

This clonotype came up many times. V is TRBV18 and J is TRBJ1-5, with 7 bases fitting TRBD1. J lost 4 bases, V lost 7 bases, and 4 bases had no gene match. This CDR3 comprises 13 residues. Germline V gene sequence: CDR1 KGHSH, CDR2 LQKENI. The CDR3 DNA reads TGTGCCAGCTTCCGGGACAGAAATCAGCCCCAGCATTTT. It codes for CASFRDRNQPQHF.

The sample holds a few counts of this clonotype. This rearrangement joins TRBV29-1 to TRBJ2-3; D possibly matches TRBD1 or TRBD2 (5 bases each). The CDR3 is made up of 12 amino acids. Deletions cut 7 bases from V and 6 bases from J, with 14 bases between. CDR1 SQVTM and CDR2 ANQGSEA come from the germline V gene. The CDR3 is CSAGTQADTQYF. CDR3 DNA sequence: TGCAGCGCGGGGACCCAGGCGGATACGCAGTATTTT.

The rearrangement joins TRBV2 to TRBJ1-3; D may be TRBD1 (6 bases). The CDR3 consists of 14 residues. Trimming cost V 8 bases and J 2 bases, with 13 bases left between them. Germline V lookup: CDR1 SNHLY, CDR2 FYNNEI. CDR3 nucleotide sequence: TGTGCCAGCCGTATACAGGGACCTGGAAACACCATATATTTT. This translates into CASRIQGPGNTIYF.

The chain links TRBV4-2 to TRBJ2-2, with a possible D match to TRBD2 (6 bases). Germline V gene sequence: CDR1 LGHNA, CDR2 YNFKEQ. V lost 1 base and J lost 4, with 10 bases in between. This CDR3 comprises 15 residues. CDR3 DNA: TGTGCCAGCAGCCAAGCACTAGCTGGCACCGGGGAGCTGTTTTTT. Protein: CASSQALAGTGELFF.

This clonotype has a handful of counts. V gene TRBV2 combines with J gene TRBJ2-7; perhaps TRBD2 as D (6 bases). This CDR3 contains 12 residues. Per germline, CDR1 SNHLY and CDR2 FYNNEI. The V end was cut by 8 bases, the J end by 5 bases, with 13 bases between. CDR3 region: CASGGSSHEQYV. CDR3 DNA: TGTGCCAGCGGGGGGTCGAGCCACGAGCAGTACGTC.

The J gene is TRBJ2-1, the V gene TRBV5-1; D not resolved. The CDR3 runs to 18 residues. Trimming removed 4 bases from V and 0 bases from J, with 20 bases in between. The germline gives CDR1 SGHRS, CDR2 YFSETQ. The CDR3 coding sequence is TGCGCCAGCAGCGAAAGCCCGACCAACCCAAGCTCCTACAATGAGCAGTTCTTC. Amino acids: CASSESPTNPSSYNEQFF.